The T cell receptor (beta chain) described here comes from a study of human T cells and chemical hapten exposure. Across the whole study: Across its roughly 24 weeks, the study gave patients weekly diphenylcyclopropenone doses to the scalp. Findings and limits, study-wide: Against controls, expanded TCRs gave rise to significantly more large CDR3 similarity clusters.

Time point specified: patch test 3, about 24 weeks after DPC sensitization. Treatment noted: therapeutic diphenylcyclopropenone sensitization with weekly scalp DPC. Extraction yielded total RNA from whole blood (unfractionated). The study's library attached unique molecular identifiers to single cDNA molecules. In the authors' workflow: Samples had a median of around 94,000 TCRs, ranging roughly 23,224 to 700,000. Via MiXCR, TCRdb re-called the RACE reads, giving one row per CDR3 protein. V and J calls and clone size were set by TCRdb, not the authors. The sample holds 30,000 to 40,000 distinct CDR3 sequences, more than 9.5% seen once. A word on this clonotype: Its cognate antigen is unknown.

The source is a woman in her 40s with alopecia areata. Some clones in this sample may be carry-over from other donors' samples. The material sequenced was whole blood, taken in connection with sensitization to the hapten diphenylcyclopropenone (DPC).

CDR3 sequence (DNA): TGTGCCACCAGCAGGGCCCGGGAAGAGACCCAGTACTTC. It encodes CATSRAREETQYF. This chain uses TRBV15 with TRBJ2-5, with no clear D. This CDR3 region has 13 residues. V lost 3 bases, J lost 3 bases, and 8 bases lay in between. From germline, CDR1 is LNHNV and CDR2 YYDKDF (reference sequence).